This passage covers 18 T cell receptor beta chains from one sample sequenced in a study of neurological immune-mediated disorders. Via MiXCR, TCRdb re-called the 5' RACE reads, giving one row per CDR3 protein. Altogether under 70,000 distinct CDR3 sequences are present, around 3.6% being singletons, with the ten largest covering around 3.1%. The sequenced material came from PBMCs. The receptors were sampled from a woman aged 25 to 39 with multiple sclerosis.

The table lists this clonotype with many counts. The CDR3 loop is CSASLRGMNTEAFF. DNA of the CDR3: TGCAGTGCTTCTCTGAGGGGTATGAACACTGAAGCTTTCTTT. The chain joins TRBV20-1 to TRBJ1-1; tentative D call: TRBD1 (5 bases). The V end was cut by 5 bases, the J end by 0 bases, with 13 bases between. Germline CDR1 and CDR2: DFQATT and SNEGSKA (reference sequence). This CDR3 has 14 amino acids.

This clonotype was recorded at least ten times. The chain joins TRBV12-3 or TRBV12-4 to TRBJ1-5; 9 bases map to TRBD1. This CDR3 region has 14 residues. V gave up 4 bases and J gave up 6 bases; unmatched junction bases: 4. The CDR3 region is CASSSGQGSQPQHF. CDR3 sequence (DNA): TGTGCCAGCAGTTCGGGACAGGGATCTCAGCCCCAGCATTTT.

This clonotype was detected many times. The J gene is TRBJ2-5, the V gene TRBV20-1; D may correspond to TRBD1 or TRBD2 (5 bases each). V was trimmed by 3 bases and J by 5 bases, leaving 13 bases between them. The germline CDR1 and CDR2 sequences are DFQATT and SNEGSKA (reference sequence). This CDR3 has 13 residues. The CDR3: CSASVTEGETQYF. CDR3 nucleotides: TGCAGTGCTAGTGTTACTGAGGGGGAGACCCAGTACTTC.

This clonotype has more than one count but fewer than ten. This chain connects TRBV18 to TRBJ2-1, with D possibly TRBD1 on 5 matching bases. In germline, CDR1 is KGHSH, CDR2 LQKENI. The CDR3 is 16 amino acids. V lost 3 bases, J lost 7 bases, and 19 bases lay in between. The CDR3 sequence: CASSPAELNQGNEQFF. The CDR3 DNA is TGTGCCAGCTCACCCGCTGAACTAAATCAGGGTAATGAGCAGTTCTTC. The variable domain in full, with the rest retrieved from reference TRBV18 and TRBJ2-1, is NAGVMQNPRHLVRRRGQEARLRCSPMKGHSHVYWYRQLPEEGLKFMVYLQKENIIDESGMPKERFSAEFPKEGPSILRIQQVVRGDSAAYFCASSPAELNQGNEQFFGPGTRLTVL.

This clonotype showed up many times. This sequence joins TRBV5-1 and TRBJ2-1; 8 nucleotides match TRBD2. The CDR3 totals 15 residues. J gave up 4 bases and V 4 bases, and 7 bases lay outside the gene matches. Germline values: CDR1 SGHRS, CDR2 YFSETQ. CDR3 sequence reads: CASSPYRGGYNEQFF. In nucleotides, the CDR3 is TGCGCCAGCAGCCCATACCGCGGGGGGTACAATGAGCAGTTCTTC.

Concerning this clonotype: A much bigger clone sits one base away, suggesting this may be a read error. This chain connects TRBV5-1 to TRBJ2-1, with a weak D call TRBD2 (5 bases). The CDR3 runs to 14 residues. V shed 6 bases and J shed 10 bases, with 20 bases lying between them. CDR1 and CDR2 from the germline V gene are SGHRS and YFSETQ. Here the CDR3 reads CASKTSPTGKEQFF. CDR3 DNA: TGCGCCAGCAAAACCTCTCCCACCGGGAAAGAGCAGTTCTTC. Drawing the rest from reference TRBV5-1 and TRBJ2-1, the complete variable domain is KAGVTQTPRYLIKTRGQQVTLSCSPISGHRSVSWYQQTPGQGLQFLFEYFSETQRNKGNFPGRFSGRQFSNSRSEMNVSTLELGDSALYLCASKTSPTGKEQFFGPGTRLTVL.

This clonotype showed up many times. The chain carries TRBV7-2 and TRBJ2-7, with a weak D call TRBD1 (6 bases). V dropped 3 bases and J dropped 7 bases, with 13 bases sitting between them. CDR1 and CDR2 from the germline V gene are SGHTA and FQGNSA. This CDR3 region has 13 residues. As DNA, the CDR3 is TGTGCCAGCAGCTTTGAACCCACAGGGGAGCAGTACTTC. Amino acid sequence: CASSFEPTGEQYF.

This clonotype has at least ten counts. The J gene is TRBJ2-5, the V gene TRBV10-3; a weak D match, TRBD2 (7 bases). Trimming left V 6 bases short and J 2 bases short, with 16 bases between. This CDR3 is built from 15 residues. The germline CDR1 and CDR2 sequences are ENHRY and SYGVKD. This CDR3 is CAIRDPRGGQETQYF. CDR3 DNA: TGTGCCATCAGGGACCCGAGGGGGGGTCAAGAGACCCAGTACTTC.

This clonotype was counted ten times or more. The rearrangement joins TRBV3-1 to TRBJ2-7; TRBD1 aligns across 7 bases. There are 16 residues in the CDR3. V lost 0 bases and J lost 4; bases outside the gene matches: 9. Per the germline V gene, CDR1 is LGHDT and CDR2 is YNNKEL (reference sequence). In nucleotides, the CDR3 is TGTGCCAGCAGCCAAGATGGAAGGGGGCGCCAATACGAGCAGTACTTC. It translates to CASSQDGRGRQYEQYF.

This clonotype occurred a few times. The chain recombines TRBV7-6 with TRBJ1-3, with D possibly matching TRBD1 (5 bases). V lost 0 bases and J lost 0, with 12 bases in between. There are 17 residues in the CDR3. From germline, CDR1 is SGHVS and CDR2 FNYEAQ. CDR3 DNA: TGTGCCAGCAGCTTAGCCCACAGGTCCCTCTCTGGAAACACCATATATTTT. It specifies CASSLAHRSLSGNTIYF.

This clonotype has a count of ten or more. V and J are TRBV5-5 and TRBJ2-1, with D maybe TRBD2 (5 bases). CDR1 is SGHKS, CDR2 YYEKEE, per germline (reference sequence). The V end was cut by 3 bases, the J end by 8 bases, with 18 bases between. The CDR3 runs 15 residues. The CDR3 DNA follows: TGTGCCAGCAGCTCAATCCCTAGCCAAGGCGATGAGCAGTTCTTC. This sequence encodes CASSSIPSQGDEQFF.

This clonotype was counted many times. The chain combines TRBV7-9 with TRBJ2-2; D unclear. The CDR3 spans 12 residues. Germline V gene data show CDR1 as SEHNR and CDR2 as FQNEAQ (reference sequence). V was pared by 5 bases and J by 5 bases, with 6 bases between. The CDR3 DNA follows: TGTGCCAGCAGCGCTATTACCGGGGAGCTGTTTTTT. Translating gives CASSAITGELFF.

This clonotype was counted at least ten times. The rearrangement links TRBV5-5 to TRBJ2-6; D is unresolved. Between the trimmed V and J ends, which lost 0 bases and 3 bases, there was a span of 7 bases. CDR1 is SGHKS, CDR2 YYEKEE, per germline (reference sequence). The CDR3 spans 15 residues. The DNA for the CDR3 is TGTGCCAGCAGCTTGGATTCGGGTGGGGCCAACGTCCTGACTTTC. Protein sequence: CASSLDSGGANVLTF.

This clonotype was counted many times. The rearrangement joins TRBV6-4 to TRBJ1-6; 7 bases are a match to TRBD1. This CDR3 has 14 amino acids. Germline trimming cut 5 bases from V and 6 bases from J; bases unmatched to any gene: 4. Germline loops: CDR1 MRHNA, CDR2 SNTAGT. The CDR3 DNA follows: TGTGCCAGCAGTAAATACAGGGGTAATTCACCCCTCCACTTT. Its protein is CASSKYRGNSPLHF.

This chain links TRBV7-9 with TRBJ2-1; 7 positions agree with TRBD2. The CDR3 has 13 residues. V lost 5 bases to trimming and J lost 4 bases; unmatched junction nucleotides: 2. Germline CDR1 reads SEHNR; CDR2 reads FQNEAQ (reference sequence). CDR3 nucleotide sequence: TGTGCCAGCAGCGGGGGGGGTTACAATGAGCAGTTCTTC. Translation gives CASSGGGYNEQFF.

With regard to this clonotype: This sequence may be a read error, since a much larger clone differs from it by one base. The genes are TRBV28 and TRBJ2-5; D gene unclear. Germline lookup yields CDR1 MDHEN and CDR2 SYDVKM. CDR3 size: 15 residues. The CDR3 DNA is TGTACCAGCAGTTTAATAGGCCAGTCCCGTAAGACCCAGTACTTC. The encoded protein is CTSSLIGQSRKTQYF.

This clonotype was found many times. At one boundary the junction diverges from the germline segment, which might be a read error. V and J are TRBV28 and TRBJ2-7; maybe TRBD2 (6 bases). Germline V gene data show CDR1 as MDHEN and CDR2 as SYDVKM. The CDR3 length is 13 residues. The CDR3 loop is CASSLGLDRQRHF. CDR3 coding DNA: TGTGCCAGCAGTTTGGGACTCGACCGCCAAAGGCACTTC.

This clonotype has at least ten counts. This chain links TRBV7-9 with TRBJ1-2; no clear D. This CDR3 is built from 12 residues. V lost 2 bases, J lost 5 bases, and 6 bases lay in between. Germline V CDR1 and CDR2: SEHNR, FQNEAQ (reference sequence). DNA of the CDR3: TGTGCCAGCAGCTTAAATTATTATGGCTACACCTTC. Amino acids: CASSLNYYGYTF.